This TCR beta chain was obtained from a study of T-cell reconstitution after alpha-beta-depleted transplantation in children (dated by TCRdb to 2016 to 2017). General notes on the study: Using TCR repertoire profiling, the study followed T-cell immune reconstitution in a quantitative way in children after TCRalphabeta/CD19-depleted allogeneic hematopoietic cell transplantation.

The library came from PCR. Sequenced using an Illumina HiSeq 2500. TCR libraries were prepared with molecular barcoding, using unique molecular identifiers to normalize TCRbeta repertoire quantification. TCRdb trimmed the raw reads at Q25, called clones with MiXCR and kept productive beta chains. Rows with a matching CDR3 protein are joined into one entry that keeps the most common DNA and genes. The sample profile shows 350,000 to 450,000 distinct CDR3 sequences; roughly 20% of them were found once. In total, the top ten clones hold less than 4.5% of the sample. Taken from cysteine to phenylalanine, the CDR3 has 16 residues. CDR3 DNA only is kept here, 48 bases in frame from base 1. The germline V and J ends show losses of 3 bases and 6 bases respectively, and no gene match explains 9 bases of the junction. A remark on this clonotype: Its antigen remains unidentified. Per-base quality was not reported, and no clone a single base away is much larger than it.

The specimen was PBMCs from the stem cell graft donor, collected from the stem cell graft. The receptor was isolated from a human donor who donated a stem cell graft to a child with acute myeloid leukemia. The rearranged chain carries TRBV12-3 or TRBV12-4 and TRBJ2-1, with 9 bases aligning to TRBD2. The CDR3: CASSLTSGHISNEQFF. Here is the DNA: TGTGCCAGCAGTTTGACTAGCGGTCACATATCCAATGAGCAGTTCTTC.